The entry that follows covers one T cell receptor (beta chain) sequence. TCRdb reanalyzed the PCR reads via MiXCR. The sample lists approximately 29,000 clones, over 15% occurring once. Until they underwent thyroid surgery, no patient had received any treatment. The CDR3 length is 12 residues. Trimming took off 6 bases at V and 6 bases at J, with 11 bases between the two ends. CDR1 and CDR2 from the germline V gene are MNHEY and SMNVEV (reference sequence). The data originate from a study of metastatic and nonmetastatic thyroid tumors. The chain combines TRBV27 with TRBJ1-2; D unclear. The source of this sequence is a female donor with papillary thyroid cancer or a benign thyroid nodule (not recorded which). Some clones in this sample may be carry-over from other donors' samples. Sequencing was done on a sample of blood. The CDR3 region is CASRKWAHGYTF. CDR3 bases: TGTGCCAGCAGAAAATGGGCCCATGGCTACACCTTC.